This T cell receptor (beta chain) came from a study of T cell repertoires in cytomegalovirus infection. Study overall: CMV infection together with matching HLA type was indicated by public TCR beta signatures.

TCRdb independently ran MiXCR on the reads; one entry per CDR3 protein. The sample comprises roughly 250,000 distinct CDR3 sequences, approximately 13% of which are singletons, and 1.5% to 2% rests with the top ten. In its sample, this clonotype was seen many times. Its specificity is not known. Trimming shortened V by 1 base and J by 0 bases, and 6 bases separated the two germline ends. The CDR3 loop spans 14 amino acids. Germline V gene lookup returns CDR1 SGHTA and CDR2 FQGNSA. Notes on the study in general: Public TCR beta family frequency separated CMV-and-HLA carriers, including in an independent cohort. HLA-C-restricted CMV-specific TCR beta clonotypes were dominant in the ex vivo response.

The sequence derives from a human donor in good health (CMV status not recorded). Some clones in this sample may be carry-over from other donors' samples. The gene calls are TRBV7-2 and TRBJ1-1; possible D gene TRBD1, 5 bases. The sample taken for sequencing was PBMCs. In DNA, the CDR3 is TGTGCCAGCAGCTTAGGACAGATGAACACTGAAGCTTTCTTT. The encoded protein is CASSLGQMNTEAFF.